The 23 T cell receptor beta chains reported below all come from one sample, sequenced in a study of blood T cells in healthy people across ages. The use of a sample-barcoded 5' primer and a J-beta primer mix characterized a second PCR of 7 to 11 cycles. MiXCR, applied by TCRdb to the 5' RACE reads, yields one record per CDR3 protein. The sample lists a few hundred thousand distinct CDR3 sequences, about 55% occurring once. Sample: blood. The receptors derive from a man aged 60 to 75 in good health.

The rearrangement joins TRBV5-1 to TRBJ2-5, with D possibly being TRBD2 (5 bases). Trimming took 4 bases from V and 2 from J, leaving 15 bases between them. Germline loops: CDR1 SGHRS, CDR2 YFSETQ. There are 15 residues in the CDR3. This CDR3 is CASSLPRTGQETQYF. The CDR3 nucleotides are TGCGCCAGCAGCCTCCCCCGGACGGGACAAGAGACCCAGTACTTC.

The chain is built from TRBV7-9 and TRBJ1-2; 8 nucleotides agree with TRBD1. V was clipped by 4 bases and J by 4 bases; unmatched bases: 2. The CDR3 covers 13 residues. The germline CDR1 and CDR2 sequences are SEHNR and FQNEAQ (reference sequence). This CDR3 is CASSSTGGYGYTF. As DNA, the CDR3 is TGTGCCAGCAGCTCCACAGGGGGCTATGGCTACACCTTC.

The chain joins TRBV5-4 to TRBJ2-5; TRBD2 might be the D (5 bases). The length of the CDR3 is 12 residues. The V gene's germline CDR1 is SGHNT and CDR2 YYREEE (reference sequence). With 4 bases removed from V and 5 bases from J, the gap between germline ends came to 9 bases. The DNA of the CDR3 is TGTGCCAGCAGCGCCTGGAGGGAGACCCAGTACTTC. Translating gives CASSAWRETQYF.

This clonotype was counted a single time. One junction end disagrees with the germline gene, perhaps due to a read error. CDR3 nucleotides: TGTGCCGCCAGTGAACCGGGAGGGTACAATGAGCAGTTCTTC. This encodes CAASEPGGYNEQFF. The V gene is TRBV24-1, the J gene TRBJ2-1, with 8 bases matching TRBD2. This CDR3 contains 14 residues. Germline CDR1 KGHDR, CDR2 SFDVKD.

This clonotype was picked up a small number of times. CDR3 amino acids: CASSLLRGRETQYF. CDR3 bases: TGTGCCAGCAGCTTACTCAGGGGGCGGGAGACCCAGTACTTC. The V gene is TRBV7-9, the J gene TRBJ2-5; 8 bases align to TRBD1. The CDR3 length is 14 residues. Germline trimming cut 2 bases from V and 5 bases from J; bases unmatched to any gene: 4. Per the germline V gene, CDR1 is SEHNR and CDR2 is FQNEAQ (reference sequence).

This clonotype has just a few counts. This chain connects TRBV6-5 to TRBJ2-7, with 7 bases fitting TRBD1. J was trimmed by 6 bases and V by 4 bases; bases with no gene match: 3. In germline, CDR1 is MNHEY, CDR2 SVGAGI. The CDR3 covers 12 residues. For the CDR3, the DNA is TGTGCCAGCAGTTCCAACAGGGGCGAGCAGTACTTC. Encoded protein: CASSSNRGEQYF.

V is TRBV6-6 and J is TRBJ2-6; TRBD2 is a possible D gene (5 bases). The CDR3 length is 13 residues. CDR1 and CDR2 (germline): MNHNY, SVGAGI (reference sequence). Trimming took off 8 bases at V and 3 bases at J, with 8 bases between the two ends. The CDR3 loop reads CASRGIGANVLTF. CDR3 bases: TGTGCCAGCCGAGGGATTGGGGCCAACGTCCTGACTTTC.

CDR3 sequence reads: CASSEILGTNEKLFF. Here the CDR3 DNA reads TGTGCCAGCAGTGAAATATTGGGAACTAATGAAAAACTGTTTTTT. The chain recombines TRBV2 with TRBJ1-4; D unclear. CDR1 and CDR2 from the germline V gene are SNHLY and FYNNEI. The germline V and J ends were trimmed by 2 bases and 1 base, with 8 bases remaining between them. This CDR3 has 15 residues.

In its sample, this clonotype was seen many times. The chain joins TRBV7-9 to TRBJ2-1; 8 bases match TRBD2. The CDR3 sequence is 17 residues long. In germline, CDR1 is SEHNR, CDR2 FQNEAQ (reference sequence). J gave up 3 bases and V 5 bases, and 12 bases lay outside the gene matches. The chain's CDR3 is CASSPKVGSGVYNEQFF. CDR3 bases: TGTGCCAGCAGCCCTAAAGTGGGTAGCGGGGTCTACAATGAGCAGTTCTTC.

For the CDR3, the DNA is TGCAGTGCTAGTCGCAGGGGGAGGGAGACCCAGTACTTC. Protein sequence: CSASRRGRETQYF. This sequence joins TRBV20-1 and TRBJ2-7; TRBD1 is a possible D gene (7 bases). TRBJ2-5 matches the DNA end more closely, so the J call is doubtful. CDR1 and CDR2 (germline): DFQATT, SNEGSKA (reference sequence). The CDR3 extends over 13 amino acids.

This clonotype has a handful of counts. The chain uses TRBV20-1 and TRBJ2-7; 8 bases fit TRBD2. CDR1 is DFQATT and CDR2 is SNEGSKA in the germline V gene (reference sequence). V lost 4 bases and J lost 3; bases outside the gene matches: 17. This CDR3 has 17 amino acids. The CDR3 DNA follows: TGCAGTGCTAAAAGTGGGCATAGCGGGGTCCGGGTCTACGAGCAGTACTTC. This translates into CSAKSGHSGVRVYEQYF.

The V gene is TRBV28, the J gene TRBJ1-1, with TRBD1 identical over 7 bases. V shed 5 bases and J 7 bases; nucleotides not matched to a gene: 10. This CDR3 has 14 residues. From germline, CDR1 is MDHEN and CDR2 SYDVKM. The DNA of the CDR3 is TGTGCCAGCAGTGACACAGGGGCCCTTGATGAAGCTTTCTTT. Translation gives CASSDTGALDEAFF.

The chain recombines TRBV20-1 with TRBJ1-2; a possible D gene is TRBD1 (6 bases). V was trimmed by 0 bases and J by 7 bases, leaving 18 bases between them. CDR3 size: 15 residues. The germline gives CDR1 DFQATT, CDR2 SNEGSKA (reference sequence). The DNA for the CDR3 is TGCAGTGCTAGAGATTTGGGCCGGGGGGCGGGTGGCTACACCTTC. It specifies CSARDLGRGAGGYTF.

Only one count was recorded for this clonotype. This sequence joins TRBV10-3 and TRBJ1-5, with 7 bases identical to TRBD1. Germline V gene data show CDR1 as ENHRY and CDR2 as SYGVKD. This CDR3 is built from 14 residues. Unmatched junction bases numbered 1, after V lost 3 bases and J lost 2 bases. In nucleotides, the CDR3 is TGTGCCATCAGTGATGGACAGGGCAATCAGCCCCAGCATTTT. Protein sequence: CAISDGQGNQPQHF.

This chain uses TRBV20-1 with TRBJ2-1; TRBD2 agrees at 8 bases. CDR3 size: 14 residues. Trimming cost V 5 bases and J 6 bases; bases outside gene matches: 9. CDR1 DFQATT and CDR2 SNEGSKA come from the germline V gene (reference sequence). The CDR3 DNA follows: TGCAGTGCTCGATCAGCGGGAGCCCTCAATGAGCAGTTCTTC. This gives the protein CSARSAGALNEQFF.

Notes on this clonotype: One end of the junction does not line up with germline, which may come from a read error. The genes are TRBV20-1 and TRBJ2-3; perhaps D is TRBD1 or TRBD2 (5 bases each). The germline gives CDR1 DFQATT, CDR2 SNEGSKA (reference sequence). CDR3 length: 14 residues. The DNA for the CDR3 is TGCAGTGCTCCCCCCGGGAAACTCACAGGTACGCAGTATTTT. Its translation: CSAPPGKLTGTQYF.

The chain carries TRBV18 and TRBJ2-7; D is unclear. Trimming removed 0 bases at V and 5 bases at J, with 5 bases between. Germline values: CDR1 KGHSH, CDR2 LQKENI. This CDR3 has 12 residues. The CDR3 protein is CASSPPGDEQYF. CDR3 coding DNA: TGTGCCAGCTCACCACCGGGTGACGAGCAGTACTTC.

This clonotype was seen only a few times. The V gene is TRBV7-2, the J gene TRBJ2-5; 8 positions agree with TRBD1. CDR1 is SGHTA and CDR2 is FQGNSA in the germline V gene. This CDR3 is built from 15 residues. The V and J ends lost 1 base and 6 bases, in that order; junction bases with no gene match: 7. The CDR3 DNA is TGTGCCAGCAGCTTAGGGGGCAGGGGGCGGAAGACCCAGTACTTC. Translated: CASSLGGRGRKTQYF.

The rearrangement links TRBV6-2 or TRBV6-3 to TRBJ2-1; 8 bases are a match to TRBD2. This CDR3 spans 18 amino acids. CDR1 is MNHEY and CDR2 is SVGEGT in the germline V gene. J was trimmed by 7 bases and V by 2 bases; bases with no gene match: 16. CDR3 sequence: CASSYKAGVAQTQNEQFF. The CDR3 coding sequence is TGTGCCAGCAGTTACAAAGCGGGAGTGGCCCAAACACAAAATGAGCAGTTCTTC.

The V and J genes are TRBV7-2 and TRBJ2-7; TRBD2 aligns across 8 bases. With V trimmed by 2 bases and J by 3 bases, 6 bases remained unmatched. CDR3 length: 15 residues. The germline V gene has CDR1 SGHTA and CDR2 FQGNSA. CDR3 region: CASSLYRTSSYEQYF. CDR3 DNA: TGTGCCAGCAGCTTATACCGGACTAGCAGCTACGAGCAGTACTTC.

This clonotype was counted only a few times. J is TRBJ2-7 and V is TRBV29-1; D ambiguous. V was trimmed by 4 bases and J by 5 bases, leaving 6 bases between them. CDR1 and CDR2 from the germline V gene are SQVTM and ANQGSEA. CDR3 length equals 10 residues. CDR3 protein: CSVGIDEQYF. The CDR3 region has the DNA TGCAGCGTTGGGATTGACGAGCAGTACTTC.

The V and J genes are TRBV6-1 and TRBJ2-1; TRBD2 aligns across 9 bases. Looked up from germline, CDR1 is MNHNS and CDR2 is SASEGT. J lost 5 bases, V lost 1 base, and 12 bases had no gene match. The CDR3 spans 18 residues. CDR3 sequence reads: CASSEVPHSGGRNNEQFF. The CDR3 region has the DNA TGTGCCAGCAGTGAAGTACCCCATAGCGGGGGCCGGAACAATGAGCAGTTCTTC.

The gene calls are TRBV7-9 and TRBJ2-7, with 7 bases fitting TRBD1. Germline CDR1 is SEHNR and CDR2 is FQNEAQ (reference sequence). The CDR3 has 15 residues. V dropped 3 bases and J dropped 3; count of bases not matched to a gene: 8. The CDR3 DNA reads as TGTGCCAGCAGCTTGGGGGACAGCGCCAACTACGAGCAGTACTTC. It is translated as CASSLGDSANYEQYF.